The rows below give T cell receptor beta chains drawn from one sample of a study of T cell responses to AZD1222 COVID-19 vaccine. Produced via immunoSEQ multiplex PCR; TCRdb's table is partial and in-frame only. The sample records 140,000 or so clones, 88% being singletons. The source material was peripheral blood, sampled on day 0 of AZD1222 vaccination. These receptors all come from an adult in good health. The CDR3 runs from the conserved cysteine through the conserved F or W. The D gene is left open where the match is weak. Expanded clones are given a class, and other clones once, few, many or no size at all.

>TRBV6-5|.|.|TRBJ1-2
CASSYSLSWEVGGYTF
TGTGCCAGCAGTTACTCGTTAAGTTGGGAAGTGGGTGGCTACACCTTC
>TRBV2|.|TRBD1|TRBJ1-1
CASRYNTGDTEAFF
TGTGCCAGCAGATATAATACAGGGGACACTGAAGCTTTCTTT
>TRBV7-7|.|.|TRBJ2-2
CASSPVRLSNTGELFF
TGTGCCAGCAGCCCTGTACGTCTATCGAACACCGGGGAGCTGTTTTTT
>TRBV27|.|TRBD2|TRBJ2-3
CASSIGTTVADTQYF
TGTGCCAGCAGTATAGGGACTACGGTCGCAGATACGCAGTATTTT
>TRBV28|.|TRBD1|TRBJ1-4
CASTSGAGGVEKLFF
TGTGCCAGCACCTCAGGGGCAGGGGGGGTCGAAAAACTGTTTTTT
>TRBV5-7|once|.|TRBJ1-3
CASSLLVDTIYF
TGTGCCAGCAGCTTGTTGGTGGACACCATATATTTT
>TRBV15|.|.|TRBJ1-1
CATSRAEHMNTEAFF
TGTGCCACCAGCAGAGCCGAACATATGAACACTGAAGCTTTCTTT
>TRBV10-3|.|.|TRBJ1-1
CAISESKPTEAFF
TGTGCCATCAGTGAGTCGAAACCCACTGAAGCTTTCTTT
>TRBV3-1/TRBV3-2|few|.|TRBJ1-1
CASSQEGTGLNTEAFF
TGTGCCAGCAGCCAAGAGGGAACAGGGTTAAACACTGAAGCTTTCTTT
>TRBV7-3|many|.|TRBJ1-6
CASSLLGRSPLHF
TGTGCCAGCAGCTTACTGGGGAGATCACCCCTCCACTTT
>TRBV7-2|few|.|TRBJ2-5
CASSLGSSAGGAETQYF
TGTGCCAGCAGCTTAGGGTCTAGCGCCGGTGGGGCAGAGACCCAGTACTTC
>TRBV7-2|.|.|TRBJ2-1
CASSPASYNEQFF
TGTGCCAGCAGCCCGGCCTCCTACAATGAGCAGTTCTTC
>TRBV6-4|.|.|TRBJ2-2
CASSDLLAGGELFF
TGTGCCAGCAGTGACTTACTAGCCGGCGGGGAGCTGTTTTTT
>TRBV27|.|.|TRBJ1-2
CASSHTSGAHYGYTF
TGTGCCAGCAGCCACACAAGTGGGGCACACTATGGCTACACCTTC
>TRBV11-2|few|.|TRBJ1-1
CASTYGNTEAFF
TGTGCCAGCACCTATGGGAACACTGAAGCTTTCTTT